Presented here are 15 T cell receptor beta chains from one specimen sequenced in a study of cytomegalovirus exposure and HLA in healthy donors. PCR involved 60 Vbeta and 13 Jbeta primers. The protocol was immunoSEQ multiplex PCR, while the TCRdb copy is restricted to in-frame clones and leaves out a portion. The repertoire holds 110,000 to 150,000 clones, with 75% to 80% as singletons. Sequenced: PBMCs. These receptors all stem from a woman aged 25 to 45 in good health and CMV-seronegative.

The rearrangement links TRBV27 to TRBJ2-3, with 10 bases identical to TRBD2. This CDR3 spans 15 amino acids. V shed 6 bases, J shed 4 bases, and the junction held 7 bases outside the gene matches. Per the germline V gene, CDR1 is MNHEY and CDR2 is SMNVEV (reference sequence). CDR3 residues: CASSSIAGGSDTQYF. The CDR3 coding sequence is TGTGCCAGCAGCAGTATAGCGGGGGGATCAGATACGCAGTATTTT.

The chain combines TRBV6-1 with TRBJ1-5; D is uncertain. Germline V gives CDR1 MNHNS, CDR2 SASEGT. V lost 8 bases, J lost 1 base, and 12 bases lay in between. This CDR3 has 14 residues. The CDR3 DNA reads TGTGCCAGCCGCCCAGACTCCAGCAATCAGCCCCAGCATTTT. Translating it yields CASRPDSSNQPQHF.

The chain is built from TRBV7-3 and TRBJ1-2; D may be TRBD1 (6 bases). Trimming cost V 1 base and J 4 bases, with 16 bases left between them. Looked up from germline, CDR1 is SGHTA and CDR2 is FQGTGA. The CDR3 spans 16 residues. CDR3 nucleotide sequence: TGTGCCAGCAGCTTAAAATGGTCGGACAGCAGCTATGGCTACACCTTC. Translated: CASSLKWSDSSYGYTF. Variable domain in full (rest from reference TRBV7-3 and TRBJ1-2): GAGVSQTPSNKVTEKGKYVELRCDPISGHTALYWYRQSLGQGPEFLIYFQGTGAADDSGLPNDRFFAVRPEGSVSTLKIQRTERGDSAVYLCASSLKWSDSSYGYTFGSGTRLTVV.

This chain joins TRBV5-1 and TRBJ2-7; the D gene is possibly TRBD1 (6 bases). Trimming stripped 4 bases from V and 0 bases from J, with 11 bases between. The CDR3 consists of 14 residues. Germline V gives CDR1 SGHRS, CDR2 YFSETQ. CDR3 bases: TGCGCCAGCAGCCCAGGGGACCTCTCCTACGAGCAGTACTTC. This sequence encodes CASSPGDLSYEQYF.

The chain is built from TRBV5-6 and TRBJ2-5; TRBD2 agrees at 13 bases. CDR3 length: 17 amino acids. Looked up from germline, CDR1 is SGHDT and CDR2 is YYEEEE. The trim removed 0 bases at V and 2 bases at J, leaving 4 bases unmatched. The CDR3 is CASSLGLAGGYQETQYF. CDR3 DNA sequence: TGTGCCAGCAGCTTGGGACTAGCGGGGGGCTATCAAGAGACCCAGTACTTC.

The chain uses TRBV30 and TRBJ1-1; TRBD1 aligns across 7 bases. The J segment lost 11 bases and the V segment lost 3 bases, leaving 9 bases of the junction unmatched. The CDR3 is 12 amino acids. In germline, CDR1 is GTSNPN, CDR2 SVGIG (reference sequence). The CDR3 nucleotides read TGTGCCTGGAGGAAAACGGACAGGAGCGCTTTCTTT. Protein product: CAWRKTDRSAFF.

The chain joins TRBV5-8 to TRBJ1-6; D remains unclear. The V end was cut by 1 base, the J end by 0 bases, with 17 bases between. Germline V lookup: CDR1 SGHTS, CDR2 YDEGEE. The CDR3 sequence is 19 residues long. CDR3 amino acids: CASSLMRSSLSSYNSPLHF. CDR3 DNA sequence: TGTGCCAGCAGCTTGATGCGGAGTAGCTTGAGCTCCTATAATTCACCCCTCCACTTT.

The CDR3 nucleotides read TGTGCCAGCAGCTGGGGGCGGAGGAACACTGAAGCTTTCTTT. This gives the protein CASSWGRRNTEAFF. This rearrangement joins TRBV7-2 to TRBJ1-1, with D possibly being TRBD1 (6 bases). The CDR3 length is 14 residues. Germline CDR1 is SGHTA and CDR2 is FQGNSA. V shed 4 bases and J shed 1 base, with 10 bases lying between them. The complete variable domain, with remaining parts taken from reference TRBV7-2 and TRBJ1-1, reads GAGVSQSPSNKVTEKGKDVELRCDPISGHTALYWYRQSLGQGLEFLIYFQGNSAPDKSGLPSDRFSAERTGGSVSTLTIQRTQQEDSAVYLCASSWGRRNTEAFFGQGTRLTVV.

The chain is built from TRBV29-1 and TRBJ1-2; 8 bases agree with TRBD1. Losses at the gene ends were 5 bases for V and 8 bases for J; bases not matched to a gene: 10. Germline V gives CDR1 SQVTM, CDR2 ANQGSEA. The CDR3 contains 13 residues. The CDR3 loop is CSVSHRQGSGYTF. The CDR3 DNA sequence: TGCAGCGTTAGTCATCGACAGGGGTCCGGCTACACCTTC.

In DNA form, the CDR3 reads TGTGCCAGCAGTGAAGAAGGAGTGCCGGCGGGGCTTGCGGAGACCCAGTACTTC. Translation gives CASSEEGVPAGLAETQYF. V usage is TRBV2 and J usage is TRBJ2-5; D perhaps matches TRBD2 (6 bases). Trimming took off 1 base at V and 5 bases at J, with 23 bases between the two ends. The length of the CDR3 is 18 residues. Looked up from germline, CDR1 is SNHLY and CDR2 is FYNNEI.

The V and J genes are TRBV27 and TRBJ1-6; TRBD1 matches 7 bases. The CDR3 is made up of 15 amino acids. Germline assignment: CDR1 MNHEY and CDR2 SMNVEV (reference sequence). The trim removed 4 bases at V and 2 bases at J, leaving 2 bases unmatched. In DNA form, the CDR3 reads TGTGCCAGCAGTTCGACAGGGACCTATAATTCACCCCTCCACTTT. Its protein is CASSSTGTYNSPLHF.

The chain carries TRBV10-3 and TRBJ2-1; the D gene is possibly TRBD1 (8 bases). Deletions cut 3 bases from V and 8 bases from J, with 20 bases between. Germline values: CDR1 ENHRY, CDR2 SYGVKD. The CDR3 extends over 16 amino acids. The CDR3 here is CAISEQGVQGRDEQFF. DNA of the CDR3: TGTGCCATCAGTGAACAGGGGGTACAGGGGAGGGATGAGCAGTTCTTC.

This clone was detected only once. The chain combines TRBV6-1 with TRBJ2-3; tentatively, D is TRBD2 (5 bases). The CDR3 covers 13 residues. The germline V gene encodes CDR1 MNHNS and CDR2 SASEGT. Trimming pared 4 bases from V and 2 bases from J, leaving 7 bases between. The CDR3 nucleotides are TGTGCCAGCAGTGGAGGGTACACAGATACGCAGTATTTT. Its protein is CASSGGYTDTQYF.

The chain joins TRBV5-1 to TRBJ1-2; 8 positions match TRBD1. V was pared by 0 bases and J by 3 bases, with 4 bases of the junction left unmatched. The CDR3 is 15 residues long. Germline CDR1 is SGHRS and CDR2 is YFSETQ. Here the CDR3 reads CASSLDRGYDYGYTF. Written as DNA, the CDR3 is TGCGCCAGCAGCTTGGACAGGGGGTACGACTATGGCTACACCTTC.

The chain employs TRBV30 and TRBJ1-4, with 9 bases matching TRBD1. The CDR3 loop spans 13 amino acids. The junction had 5 bases not matched to a gene; V was cut back by 5 bases and J by 7 bases. From germline, CDR1 is GTSNPN and CDR2 SVGIG (reference sequence). The CDR3 here is CAWATGGSEKLFF. CDR3 nucleotide sequence: TGTGCCTGGGCCACAGGGGGCAGTGAAAAACTGTTTTTT.